The sequence of this T cell receptor (beta chain) was determined in a study of OX40 agonist ivuxolimab in advanced cancers. Across the study: Across the patients, intravenous ivuxolimab was delivered every 2 weeks at 0.01 to 10 mg/kg. Having had anti-PD-1, anti-PD-L1 or anti-CTLA-4 therapy before was allowed, and over 35% had some. Patients enrolled in dose escalation were diagnosed with hepatocellular carcinoma, melanoma, renal cell or head and neck cancer.

A single count supports this clone. CDR3 length equals 11 residues. CDR1 is SGHKS, CDR2 YYEKEE, per germline (reference sequence). V lost 5 bases and J lost 0, with 3 bases in between. Autoimmune disease history or systemic immunosuppression led to patient exclusion. TCRdb keeps only in-frame clones here, not all; method: immunoSEQ multiplex PCR. The table shows about 79,000 clones, with 70% to 90% occurring only once. The receptor was isolated from an adult with an advanced solid tumor such as melanoma, head and neck, liver or kidney cancer. This sample comprised CD4+ or CD8+ T cells sorted from blood, obtained in a trial of the OX40 agonist ivuxolimab. The rearrangement joins TRBV5-5 to TRBJ2-7; D is undetermined. CDR3 in amino acids: CASSTSYEQYF. The CDR3 coding sequence is TGTGCCAGCAGTACCTCCTACGAGCAGTACTTC.